The present T cell receptor beta chain was sequenced within a study of T-cell memory formation after mild COVID-19. The wider study: In these data, TCR clusters were largely donor specific.

Study results and limitations: Among clones contracting day 15 to 85, CD4/CD8 was balanced, whereas later expanders leaned CD4+. The study found contracting CD4+ clones mainly in CM and EM and contracting CD8+ clones in EMRA.

TCR alpha and TCR beta cDNA libraries with sample barcodes and UMIs came from 5'RACE using constant-segment primers. Via MiXCR, TCRdb re-called the 5' RACE reads, giving one row per CDR3 protein. The data show 550,000 to 600,000 distinct CDR3 sequences, with 20% to 25% seen just once and about 8.4% held by the top ten. This clonotype was picked up a small number of times. The antigen remains undetermined. The sample was PBMCs or a T cell subset sorted from them (not recorded which). The source of this sequence is an adult woman who had mild COVID-19 (a few samples of this study predate the infection). Cell type and time point are not known.

DNA for the CDR3: TGTGCCAGCACCCTACGACTAGCGGGGGCAGTCGGGAATGAGCAGTTCTTC. Its translation: CASTLRLAGAVGNEQFF. This rearrangement joins TRBV12-3 or TRBV12-4 to TRBJ2-1, with TRBD2 matching 12 bases. Germline trimming cut 7 bases from V and 7 bases from J; bases unmatched to any gene: 14. CDR3 length: 17 residues.